What follows are 20 T cell receptor beta chains derived from one specimen sequenced in a study of CD8+ T cells in alopecia areata listed by TCRdb under 2018. Library preparation employed the immunoSEQ multiplex PCR assay. To provide template for TCR sequencing, every sample had RNA extracted and reverse transcribed into cDNA. In TCRdb, the immuneACCESS table is reduced to in-frame sequences with V and J assigned. These tables do not hold every clone; where another copy was compared, an unresolved V gene accounts for under half, and the others remain unexplained. The table records 290,000 or so clones for this sample, and not one of them appears only once. The ten biggest clones cover more than 1% of the sample. Cells from mouse cutaneous lymph nodes were pooled, stained for CD4, CD8alpha, NKG2D, NKG2ACE and other markers, and then sorted on a BD Influx. The sample consisted of CD4+ T cells sorted from a lymph node. The origin of the receptors is a C3H/HeJ mouse with alopecia areata. Mice of this line possess the MHC haplotype H2-k.

The sample holds a few counts of this clone. Mouse germline and gene names are used. The CDR3 goes on 4 residues after the read ends, and that part is filled in from the germline J gene. V gene TRBV13-1 combines with J gene TRBJ2-5, with 8 bases matching TRBD2. CDR1 and CDR2 from the germline V gene are NSHNY and SYGAGN. CDR3 length: 14 residues. Partial CDR3 DNA: TGTGCCAGCAGTGAGGGGGGGGCTATGGAC. This gives the protein CASSEGGAMD. The full CDR3 is CASSEGGAMDTQYF.

This clone has more than one count but fewer than ten. Mouse gene names apply. The sequenced fragment ends 4 residues before the CDR3 boundary, so the rest is inferred from the germline J gene. The rearrangement uses TRBV19 and TRBJ2-7, with D possibly matching TRBD2 (7 bases). V was pared by 2 bases and J by 0 bases, with 12 bases between. The CDR3 is 15 residues long. The germline V gene has CDR1 FNHDT and CDR2 SITEND (reference sequence). The CDR3 protein is CASSMRGALSYEQYF. The CDR3 DNA, read in part, is TGTGCCAGCAGTATGCGGGGGGCCCTCTCCTAT.

As to this clone: All gene names here are mouse names. The sequenced fragment ends 4 residues before the CDR3 boundary, so the rest is inferred from the germline J gene. V gene TRBV14 combines with J gene TRBJ2-7, with D possibly TRBD1 on 6 matching bases. The CDR3 is 13 residues long. V was clipped by 3 bases and J by 0 bases, with 7 bases between them. CDR1 and CDR2 from the germline V gene are SGHDT and FRDEAV. The DNA read from the CDR3 is TGTGCCAGCAGTTGGGACACCTCCTAT. Amino acid sequence: CASSWDTSY. The full CDR3 protein is CASSWDTSYEQYF.

On this clone: Genes here carry mouse names. The read finishes 4 residues shy of the CDR3 end, and the germline J gene is used to complete it. The chain couples TRBV19 to TRBJ2-1; 9 nucleotides line up with TRBD1. The CDR3 totals 17 residues. Germline loops: CDR1 FNHDT, CDR2 SITEND (reference sequence). The junction had 11 bases not matched to a gene; V was cut back by 2 bases and J by 5 bases. The sequenced CDR3 bases are TGTGCCAGCAGTATCCTCTACACGACAGGGGGGAATGCT. Translated, it gives CASSILYTTGGNA. The CDR3 in its entirety is CASSILYTTGGNAEQFF.

This clone was seen a few times. Mouse gene names apply. The observed sequence ends 4 residues before the CDR3 terminus, with the missing tail filled in from the germline J gene. This sequence joins TRBV1 and TRBJ1-1, with 7 bases that match TRBD1. The CDR3 covers 14 residues. Germline V CDR1 and CDR2: NSQYPW, LRSPGD (reference sequence). CDR3 residues: CTCSADKQGQEVFF. Partial CDR3 DNA: TGCACCTGCAGTGCAGATAAACAGGGGCAA.

Concerning this clone itself: Gene names follow the mouse nomenclature. The read finishes 4 residues shy of the CDR3 end, and the germline J gene is used to complete it. The chain joins TRBV14 to TRBJ2-2; TRBD2 agrees at 8 bases. The V gene end was trimmed by 4 bases and the J gene end by 0 bases; junction bases not matched to a gene: 2. Germline V gene sequence: CDR1 SGHDT, CDR2 FRDEAV. The CDR3 totals 15 residues. CDR3 residues: CASSVWGANTGQLYF. The sequenced CDR3 bases are TGTGCCAGCAGTGTCTGGGGGGCAAACACCGGG.

A remark on this clone: All gene names here are mouse names. The sequenced fragment ends 4 residues before the CDR3 boundary, so the rest is inferred from the germline J gene. V is TRBV19 and J is TRBJ2-1; possible D gene TRBD1, 6 bases. This CDR3 region has 14 residues. Germline V gene lookup returns CDR1 FNHDT and CDR2 SITEND (reference sequence). Deletions cut 1 base from V and 2 bases from J, with 7 bases between. The part of the CDR3 DNA that was read is TGTGCCAGCAGTATACAGGGGTACTATGCT. It codes for CASSIQGYYA. The full CDR3 is CASSIQGYYAEQFF.

This clone turned up a few times. Gene names are mouse gene names. The missing CDR3 end, 4 residues past where the read stops, is filled in from the germline J gene. This chain joins TRBV1 and TRBJ2-3; 9 bases match TRBD2. V shed 0 bases and J 4 bases; nucleotides not matched to a gene: 2. The CDR3 sequence is 15 residues long. Per germline, CDR1 NSQYPW and CDR2 LRSPGD (reference sequence). CDR3 in amino acids: CTCSADGGATETLYF. CDR3 DNA (partial): TGCACCTGCAGTGCAGATGGGGGGGCGACAGAA.

In regard to this clone: The gene symbols are mouse symbols. The read terminates 4 residues ahead of where the CDR3 ends, so the germline J gene completes it. The rearrangement uses TRBV13-2 and TRBJ2-2; 11 bases are shared with TRBD1. In germline, CDR1 is NNHNN, CDR2 SYGAGS (reference sequence). The CDR3 covers 16 residues. V lost 3 bases and J lost 4; bases outside the gene matches: 5. The CDR3 loop reads CASGVPGQGGTGQLYF. Incomplete CDR3 DNA: TGTGCCAGCGGTGTTCCGGGACAGGGGGGCACCGGG.

This clone has a handful of counts. Genes and germline are mouse. Read sequence stops 4 residues before the CDR3 end, and the germline J gene provides the missing end. The rearrangement joins TRBV19 to TRBJ2-5; D is perhaps TRBD1 (5 bases). The germline V gene encodes CDR1 FNHDT and CDR2 SITEND (reference sequence). V lost 4 bases and J 1 base, leaving 10 bases between the germline ends. CDR3 length equals 14 residues. The CDR3 DNA, read in part, is TGTGCCAGCAGTTCAGGGAGACACCAAGAC. This gives the protein CASSSGRHQD. The full CDR3 protein reads CASSSGRHQDTQYF.

With respect to this clone: Mouse gene names and germline throughout. The read falls 4 residues short of the CDR3 end, and the missing part is taken from the germline J gene. The V call is TRBV19, the J call TRBJ1-1; no clear D. CDR3 size: 13 residues. The germline CDR1 and CDR2 sequences are FNHDT and SITEND (reference sequence). V lost 5 bases, J lost 3 bases, and 11 bases lay in between. The CDR3 reads CASRGAGDTEVFF. The covered CDR3 bases are TGTGCCAGCAGGGGCGCTGGGGACACA. The full variable domain, with the rest looked up from reference TRBV19 and TRBJ1-1, is GGIITQTPKFLIGQEGQKLTLKCQQNFNHDTMYWYRQDSGKGLRLIYYSITENDLQKGDLSEGYDASREKKSSFSLTVTSAQKNEMAVFLCASRGAGDTEVFFGKGTRLTVV.

As to this clone: The gene names here belong to mouse. Read coverage stops 4 residues before the CDR3 terminus; the germline J gene supplies the remainder. The chain is built from TRBV13-1 and TRBJ1-1; TRBD1 might be the D (5 bases). In germline, CDR1 is NSHNY, CDR2 SYGAGN. V lost 1 base and J 1 base, leaving 11 bases between the germline ends. The CDR3 contains 15 residues. The CDR3 sequence: CASSDRVTVNTEVFF. CDR3 DNA, as far as it was read: TGTGCCAGCAGTGATAGGGTGACAGTAAACACA.

As concerns this clone: Gene names follow the mouse nomenclature. The missing CDR3 end, 4 residues past where the read stops, is filled in from the germline J gene. The chain joins TRBV13-1 to TRBJ2-4, with D tentatively TRBD1 (6 bases). The V and J ends lost 0 bases and 2 bases respectively, with 7 bases between them. The CDR3 sequence is 14 residues long. Germline V gene sequence: CDR1 NSHNY, CDR2 SYGAGN. The CDR3 reads CASSDEGDQNTLYF. CDR3 DNA (partial): TGTGCCAGCAGTGATGAGGGGGATCAAAAC.

In this sample, this clone turned up a few times. The germline and genes are mouse ones. The observed sequence ends 3 residues before the CDR3 terminus, with the missing tail filled in from the germline J gene. This sequence joins TRBV1 and TRBJ1-6; D gene unclear. TRBJ1-6 is marked as an open reading frame, function uncertain. CDR3 length: 14 amino acids. Trimming pared 1 base from V and 5 bases from J, leaving 6 bases between. Per germline, CDR1 NSQYPW and CDR2 LRSPGD (reference sequence). The sequenced CDR3 bases are TGCACCTGCAGTGCAGCCAGGAATAATTCGCCC. Translated: CTCSAARNNSP. The CDR3 as a whole reads CTCSAARNNSPLYF.

As regards this clone: Genes and germline come from the mouse. The CDR3 end lies 4 residues beyond the end of the read and is filled in from the germline J gene. This chain connects TRBV13-3 to TRBJ2-5; 14 bases map to TRBD2. The length of the CDR3 is 16 residues. CDR1 and CDR2 from the germline V gene are NNHDY and SYVADS. The covered CDR3 bases are TGTGCCAGCAGTGAAGGGACTGGGGGGGCGTTGGAC. Translation gives CASSEGTGGALD. The CDR3 in its entirety is CASSEGTGGALDTQYF.

This clone was recorded at least ten times. Mouse names are used for the genes. Sequencing ends 3 residues short of the CDR3 end; the germline J gene provides the rest. Other nucleotide sequences in the sample specify the same CDR3. This chain uses TRBV1 with TRBJ1-6; 7 nucleotides agree with TRBD1. TRBJ1-6 is treated as an ORF (open reading frame) with a function not yet certain. With V trimmed by 3 bases and J by 4 bases, 0 bases remained unmatched. This CDR3 contains 14 residues. Per germline, CDR1 NSQYPW and CDR2 LRSPGD (reference sequence). The covered CDR3 bases are TGCACCTGCAGTGCGGGACAGTATAATTCGCCC. It encodes CTCSAGQYNSP. The full CDR3 sequence reads CTCSAGQYNSPLYF.

Turning to this clone: Germline and genes: mouse. Read sequence stops 4 residues before the CDR3 end, and the germline J gene provides the missing end. V usage is TRBV13-3 and J usage is TRBJ1-1; D possibly corresponds to TRBD1 (6 bases). CDR3 length: 13 residues. CDR1 NNHDY and CDR2 SYVADS come from the germline V gene. The CDR3 bases that were read are TGTGCCAGCAGTGATACGGGGGGGCAA. Its protein is CASSDTGGQ. The whole CDR3 protein reads CASSDTGGQEVFF.

This clone came up a few times. Gene names denote mouse genes. The CDR3 end falls 4 residues outside the read, so it is completed with the germline J gene. This chain uses TRBV19 with TRBJ1-1, with TRBD1 as a possible D gene (5 bases). This CDR3 comprises 12 residues. Trimming took off 5 bases at V and 3 bases at J, with 8 bases between the two ends. Germline lookup yields CDR1 FNHDT and CDR2 SITEND (reference sequence). CDR3 DNA (partial): TGTGCCAGCAGGTGGGGGTACACA. It yields the protein CASRWGYT. In full, the CDR3 reads CASRWGYTEVFF.

This clone was counted a few times. Germline and genes: mouse. The DNA ends 4 residues before the CDR3 does, and the rest of the CDR3 is filled in from the germline J gene. Other nucleotide sequences in the sample specify the same CDR3. This rearrangement joins TRBV5 to TRBJ2-5; D is unresolved. CDR1 is LGHNA and CDR2 is YNLKQL in the germline V gene (reference sequence). This CDR3 has 16 amino acids. Trimming took 0 bases from V and 0 from J, leaving 10 bases between them. The CDR3 loop reads CASSQDLGFNQDTQYF. CDR3 bases read: TGTGCCAGCAGCCAAGATCTAGGGTTTAACCAAGAC.

As to this clone: Genes and germline are mouse. Read sequence stops 3 residues before the CDR3 end, and the germline J gene provides the missing end. V gene TRBV1 combines with J gene TRBJ1-6; D not resolved. TRBJ1-6 has ORF status, its function being uncertain. Trimming stripped 3 bases from V and 0 bases from J, with 9 bases between. This CDR3 has 16 amino acids. Germline loops: CDR1 NSQYPW, CDR2 LRSPGD (reference sequence). CDR3 DNA (partial): TGCACCTGCAGTGCCGAGAAGGTTTCCTATAATTCGCCC. Translated, it gives CTCSAEKVSYNSP. The whole CDR3 protein reads CTCSAEKVSYNSPLYF.